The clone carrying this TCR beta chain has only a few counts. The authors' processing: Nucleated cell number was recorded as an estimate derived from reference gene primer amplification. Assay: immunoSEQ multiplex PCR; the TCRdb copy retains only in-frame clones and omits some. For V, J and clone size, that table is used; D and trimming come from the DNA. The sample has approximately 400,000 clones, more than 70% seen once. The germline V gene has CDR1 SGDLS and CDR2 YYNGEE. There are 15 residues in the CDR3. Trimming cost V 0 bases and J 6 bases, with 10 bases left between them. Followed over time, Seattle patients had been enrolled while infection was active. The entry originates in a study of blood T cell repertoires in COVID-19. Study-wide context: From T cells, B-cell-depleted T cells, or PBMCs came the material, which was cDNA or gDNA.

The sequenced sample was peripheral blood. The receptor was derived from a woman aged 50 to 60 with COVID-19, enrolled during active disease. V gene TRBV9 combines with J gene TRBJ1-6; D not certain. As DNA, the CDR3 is TGTGCCAGCAGCGTAGAATTAGCGACTAATTCACCCCTCCACTTT. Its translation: CASSVELATNSPLHF.